One T cell receptor (beta chain) is described in this entry. Its antigen is not known. The sample originates from a study of chemoradiotherapy in HPV16-positive cancers. Looking at the study overall: Candidate HPV-specific T-cell clones and common TCR motifs came from functional assays in two HPV16-positive patients. Regarding the study as a whole: During treatment, candidate HPV-specific clones and E7-related motifs expanded in tumor. For HPV16-positive patients, expanding HPV-responsive T cells associated with longer recurrence-free survival.

Trimming pared 3 bases from V and 8 bases from J, leaving 10 bases between. The CDR3 has 12 residues. CDR1 PRHDT and CDR2 FYEKMQ come from the germline V gene (reference sequence). Assay: immunoSEQ multiplex PCR; the TCRdb copy retains only in-frame clones and omits some. The sample carries some 17,000 clones, more than 90% recorded once. This TCR came from a human donor with HPV-associated anogenital cancer. The input for sequencing was blood, taken from a patient who underwent chemoradiotherapy. The V and J genes are TRBV13 and TRBJ1-2, with D uncertain. The chain's CDR3 is CASSFSGSGYTF. The CDR3 DNA is TGTGCCAGCAGCTTTTCAGGATCAGGCTACACCTTC.